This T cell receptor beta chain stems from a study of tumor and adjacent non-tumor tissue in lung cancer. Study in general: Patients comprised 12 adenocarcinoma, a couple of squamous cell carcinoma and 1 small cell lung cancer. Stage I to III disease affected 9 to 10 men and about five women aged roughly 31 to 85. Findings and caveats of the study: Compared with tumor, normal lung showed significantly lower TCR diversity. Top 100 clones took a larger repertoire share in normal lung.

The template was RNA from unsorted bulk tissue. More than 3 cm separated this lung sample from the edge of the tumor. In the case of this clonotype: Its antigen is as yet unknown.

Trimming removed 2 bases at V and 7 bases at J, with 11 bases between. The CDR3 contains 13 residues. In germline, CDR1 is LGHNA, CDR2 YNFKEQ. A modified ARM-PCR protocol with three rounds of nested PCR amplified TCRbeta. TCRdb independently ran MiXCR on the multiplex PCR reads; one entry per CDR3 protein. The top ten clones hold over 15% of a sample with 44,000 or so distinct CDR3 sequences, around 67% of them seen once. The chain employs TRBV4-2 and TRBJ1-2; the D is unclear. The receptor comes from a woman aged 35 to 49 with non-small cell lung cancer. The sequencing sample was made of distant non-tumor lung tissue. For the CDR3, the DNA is TGTGCCAGCAGCCAAAACCGGAGAGGTGGCTACACCTTC. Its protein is CASSQNRRGGYTF.